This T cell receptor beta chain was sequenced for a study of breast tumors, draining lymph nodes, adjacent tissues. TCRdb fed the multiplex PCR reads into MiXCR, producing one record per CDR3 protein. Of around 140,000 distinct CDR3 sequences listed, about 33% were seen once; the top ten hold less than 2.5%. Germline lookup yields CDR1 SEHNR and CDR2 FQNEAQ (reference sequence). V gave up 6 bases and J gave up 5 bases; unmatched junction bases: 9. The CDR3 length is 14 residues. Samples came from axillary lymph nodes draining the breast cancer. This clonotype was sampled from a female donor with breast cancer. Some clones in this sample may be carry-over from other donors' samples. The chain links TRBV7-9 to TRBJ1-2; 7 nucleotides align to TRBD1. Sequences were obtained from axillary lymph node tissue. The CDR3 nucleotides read TGTGCCAGCAGTCCTCGAGGGGGCGCGTATGGCTACACCTTC. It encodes CASSPRGGAYGYTF.